The clone carrying this T cell receptor (beta chain) has just one count. Per the original methods: Amplification from reference gene primers served as the basis for estimated nucleated cell counts. Produced via immunoSEQ multiplex PCR; TCRdb's table is partial and in-frame only. The V and J calls and clone size come from that table; D and trimming were worked out from the DNA. The repertoire has about 50,000 clones, around four fifths of them found once; the top ten carry 10% to 15%. This entry is derived from a study of blood T cell repertoires in COVID-19. Study-wide context: COVID-19 samples, acute and convalescent, were from the United States, Italy and Spain. The cDNA or gDNA used as material had been derived from T cells, B-cell-depleted T cells, or PBMCs.

The V and J ends lost 2 bases and 2 bases respectively, with 14 bases between them. The CDR3 spans 15 residues. Germline values: CDR1 SGHRS, CDR2 YFSETQ. The rearrangement links TRBV5-1 to TRBJ2-7; D may be TRBD1 (5 bases). The clonotype originates from a human donor in a cohort sampled during active COVID-19. Specimen: peripheral blood. The CDR3: CASSFGAGITYEQYF. The CDR3 nucleotides are TGCGCCAGCAGCTTTGGGGCAGGGATCACCTACGAGCAGTACTTC. Full variable domain (remainder filled in from reference TRBV5-1 and TRBJ2-7): KAGVTQTPRYLIKTRGQQVTLSCSPISGHRSVSWYQQTPGQGLQFLFEYFSETQRNKGNFPGRFSGRQFSNSRSEMNVSTLELGDSALYLCASSFGAGITYEQYFGPGTRLTVT.